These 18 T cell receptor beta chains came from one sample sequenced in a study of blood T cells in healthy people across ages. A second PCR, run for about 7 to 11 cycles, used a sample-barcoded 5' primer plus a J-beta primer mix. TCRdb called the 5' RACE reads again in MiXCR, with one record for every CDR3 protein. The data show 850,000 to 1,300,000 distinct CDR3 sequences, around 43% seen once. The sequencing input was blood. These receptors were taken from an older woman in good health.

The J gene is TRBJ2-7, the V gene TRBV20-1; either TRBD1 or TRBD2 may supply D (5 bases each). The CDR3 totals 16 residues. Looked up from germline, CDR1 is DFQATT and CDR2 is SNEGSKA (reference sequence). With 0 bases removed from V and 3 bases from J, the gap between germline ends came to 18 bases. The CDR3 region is CSARDRQWGVGYEQYF. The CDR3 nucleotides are TGCAGTGCTAGAGATAGACAGTGGGGAGTAGGCTACGAGCAGTACTTC.

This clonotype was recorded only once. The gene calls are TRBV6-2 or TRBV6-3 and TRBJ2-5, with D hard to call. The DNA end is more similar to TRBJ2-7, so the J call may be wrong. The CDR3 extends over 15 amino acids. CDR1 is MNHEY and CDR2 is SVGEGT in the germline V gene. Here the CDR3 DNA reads TGTGCCAGCAGTTCGATCCGGAACCCGACCTACGAGCAGTACTTC. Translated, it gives CASSSIRNPTYEQYF.

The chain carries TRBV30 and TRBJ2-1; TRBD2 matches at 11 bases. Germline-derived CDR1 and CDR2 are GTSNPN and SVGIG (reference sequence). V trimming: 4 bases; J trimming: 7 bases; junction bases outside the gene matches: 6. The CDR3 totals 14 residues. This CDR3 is CAWMPSGRNNEQFF. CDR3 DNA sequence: TGTGCCTGGATGCCTAGCGGGAGGAATAATGAGCAGTTCTTC.

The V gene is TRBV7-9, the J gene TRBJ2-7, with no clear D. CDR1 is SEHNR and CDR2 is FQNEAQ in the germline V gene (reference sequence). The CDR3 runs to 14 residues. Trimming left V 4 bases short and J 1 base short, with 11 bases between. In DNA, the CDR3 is TGTGCCAGCAGCTCTCAGAGAGTTTCCTACGAGCAGTACTTC. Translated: CASSSQRVSYEQYF.

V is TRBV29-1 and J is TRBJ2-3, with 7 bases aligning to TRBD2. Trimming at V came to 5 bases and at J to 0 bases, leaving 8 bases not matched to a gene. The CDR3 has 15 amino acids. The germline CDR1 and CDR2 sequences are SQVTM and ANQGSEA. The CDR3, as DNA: TGCAGCGTTACAAAACTAGCGCGGAGCACAGATACGCAGTATTTT. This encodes CSVTKLARSTDTQYF.

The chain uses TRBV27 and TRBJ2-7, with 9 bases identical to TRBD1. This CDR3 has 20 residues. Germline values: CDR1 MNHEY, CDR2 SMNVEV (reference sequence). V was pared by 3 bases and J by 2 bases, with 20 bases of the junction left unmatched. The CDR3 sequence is CASSFNIPGQGFRKPYEQYF. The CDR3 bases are TGTGCCAGCAGTTTCAATATACCGGGACAGGGCTTTAGGAAGCCCTACGAGCAGTACTTC.

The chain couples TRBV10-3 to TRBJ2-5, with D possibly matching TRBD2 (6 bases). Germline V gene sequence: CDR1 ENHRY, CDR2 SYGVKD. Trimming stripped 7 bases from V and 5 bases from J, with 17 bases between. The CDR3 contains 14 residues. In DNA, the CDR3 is TGTGCCATCAACGAAGAACTAGCTACGGAGACCCAGTACTTC. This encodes CAINEELATETQYF.

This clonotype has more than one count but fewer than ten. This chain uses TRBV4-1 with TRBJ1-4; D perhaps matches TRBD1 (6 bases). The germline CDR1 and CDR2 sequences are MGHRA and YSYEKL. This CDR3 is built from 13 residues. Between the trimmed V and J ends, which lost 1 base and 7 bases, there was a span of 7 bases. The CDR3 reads CASSQVQGEKLFF. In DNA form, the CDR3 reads TGCGCCAGCAGCCAAGTACAGGGTGAAAAACTGTTTTTT.

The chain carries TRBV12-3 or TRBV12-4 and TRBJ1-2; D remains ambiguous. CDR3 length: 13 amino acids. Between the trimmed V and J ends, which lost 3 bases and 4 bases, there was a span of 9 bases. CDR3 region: CASSLGTFYGYTF. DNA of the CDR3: TGTGCCAGCAGTTTGGGTACCTTCTATGGCTACACCTTC.

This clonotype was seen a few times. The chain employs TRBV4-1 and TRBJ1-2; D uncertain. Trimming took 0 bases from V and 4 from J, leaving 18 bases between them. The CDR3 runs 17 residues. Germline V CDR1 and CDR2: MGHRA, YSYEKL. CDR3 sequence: CASSQDQVEVFFYGYTF. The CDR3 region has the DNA TGCGCCAGCAGCCAAGATCAGGTTGAAGTGTTCTTCTATGGCTACACCTTC.

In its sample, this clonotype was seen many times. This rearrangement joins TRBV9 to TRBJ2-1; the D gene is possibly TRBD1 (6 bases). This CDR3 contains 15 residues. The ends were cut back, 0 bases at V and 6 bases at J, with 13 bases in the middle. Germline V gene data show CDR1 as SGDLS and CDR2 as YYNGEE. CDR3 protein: CASSVAYRESNEQFF. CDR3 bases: TGTGCCAGCAGCGTAGCGTACAGGGAATCCAATGAGCAGTTCTTC.

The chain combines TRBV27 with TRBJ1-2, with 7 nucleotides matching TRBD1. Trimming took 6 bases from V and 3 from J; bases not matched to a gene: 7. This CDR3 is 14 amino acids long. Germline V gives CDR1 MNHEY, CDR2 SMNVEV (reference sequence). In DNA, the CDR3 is TGTGCCAGCAGGCGACAGGGTTTTGACTATGGCTACACCTTC. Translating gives CASRRQGFDYGYTF.

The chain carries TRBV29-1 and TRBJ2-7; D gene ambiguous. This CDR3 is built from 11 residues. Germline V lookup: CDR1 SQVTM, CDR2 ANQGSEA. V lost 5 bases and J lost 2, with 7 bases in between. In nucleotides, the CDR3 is TGCAGCGTTATGATAGCCTACGAGCAGTACTTC. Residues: CSVMIAYEQYF.

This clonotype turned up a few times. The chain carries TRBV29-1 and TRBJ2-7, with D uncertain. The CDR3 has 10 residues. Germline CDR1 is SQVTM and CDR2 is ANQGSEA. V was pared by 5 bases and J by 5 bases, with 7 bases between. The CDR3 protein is CSVFNHEQYF. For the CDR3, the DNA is TGCAGCGTTTTTAACCACGAGCAGTACTTC.

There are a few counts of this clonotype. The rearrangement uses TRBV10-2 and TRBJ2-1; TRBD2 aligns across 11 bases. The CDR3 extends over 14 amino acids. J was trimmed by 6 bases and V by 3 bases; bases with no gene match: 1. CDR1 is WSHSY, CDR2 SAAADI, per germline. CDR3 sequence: CASSDGLAGNEQFF. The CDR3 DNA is TGCGCCAGCAGTGATGGACTAGCGGGCAATGAGCAGTTCTTC.

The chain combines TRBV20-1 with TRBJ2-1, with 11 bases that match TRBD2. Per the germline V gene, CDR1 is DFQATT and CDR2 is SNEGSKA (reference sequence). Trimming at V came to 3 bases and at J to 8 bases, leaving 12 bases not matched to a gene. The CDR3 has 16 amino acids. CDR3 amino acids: CSARGGTSGITDEQFF. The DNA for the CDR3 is TGCAGTGCTAGGGGGGGGACTAGCGGCATCACGGATGAGCAGTTCTTC.

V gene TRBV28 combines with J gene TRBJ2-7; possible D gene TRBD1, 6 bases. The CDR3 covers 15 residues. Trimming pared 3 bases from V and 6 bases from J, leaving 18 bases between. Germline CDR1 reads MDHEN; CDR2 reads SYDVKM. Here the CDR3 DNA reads TGTGCCAGCAGTTTGAACCGTGACCGCAGGGGCGAGCAGTACTTC. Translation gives CASSLNRDRRGEQYF.

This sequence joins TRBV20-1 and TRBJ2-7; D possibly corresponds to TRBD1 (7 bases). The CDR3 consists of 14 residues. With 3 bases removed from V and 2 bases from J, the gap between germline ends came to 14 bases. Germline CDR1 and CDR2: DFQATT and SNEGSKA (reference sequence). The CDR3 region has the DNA TGCAGTGCTAGTCGGACAGGAGGGACCTACGAGCAGTACTTC. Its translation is CSASRTGGTYEQYF.